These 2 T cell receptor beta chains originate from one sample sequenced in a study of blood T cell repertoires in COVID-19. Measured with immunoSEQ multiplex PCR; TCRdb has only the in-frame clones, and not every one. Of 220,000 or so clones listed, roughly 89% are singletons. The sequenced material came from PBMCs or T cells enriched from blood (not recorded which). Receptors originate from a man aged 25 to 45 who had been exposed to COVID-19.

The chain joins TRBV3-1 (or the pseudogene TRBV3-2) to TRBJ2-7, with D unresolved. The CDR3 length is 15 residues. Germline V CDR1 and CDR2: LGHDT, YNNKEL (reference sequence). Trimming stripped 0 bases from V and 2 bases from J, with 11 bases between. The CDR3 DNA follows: TGTGCCAGCAGCCAAGAAATAACCGACACCTACGAGCAGTACTTC. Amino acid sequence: CASSQEITDTYEQYF.

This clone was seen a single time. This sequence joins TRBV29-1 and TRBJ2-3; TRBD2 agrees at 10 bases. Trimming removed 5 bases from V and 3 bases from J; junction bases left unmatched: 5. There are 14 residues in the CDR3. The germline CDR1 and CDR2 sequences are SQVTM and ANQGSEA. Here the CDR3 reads CSVKRGGYTDTQYF. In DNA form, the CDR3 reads TGCAGCGTTAAGCGGGGGGGCTATACAGATACGCAGTATTTT.